These 28 T cell receptor beta chains came from one sample sequenced in a study of CD8 T cells in ankylosing spondylitis. Using its own MiXCR run on the 5' RACE reads, TCRdb lists one record per CDR3 protein. The profile covers more than 200,000 distinct CDR3 sequences, with about 24% appearing a single time and over 0.55% taken by the ten largest. The sequenced sample was blood, either unsorted or a sorted T cell fraction (not recorded which). These receptors were obtained from a male donor with ankylosing spondylitis or in good health (not recorded which).

V is TRBV5-1 and J is TRBJ2-5, with D possibly being TRBD1 (6 bases). V was pared by 4 bases and J by 2 bases, with 15 bases between. The CDR3 is 15 residues long. Germline V lookup: CDR1 SGHRS, CDR2 YFSETQ. The CDR3 protein is CASSRGQSGQETQYF. CDR3 coding DNA: TGCGCCAGCAGCCGAGGACAGTCGGGACAAGAGACCCAGTACTTC.

This clonotype came up a few times. The J gene is TRBJ2-1, the V gene TRBV7-9; 10 nucleotides match TRBD2. Germline CDR1 and CDR2: SEHNR and FQNEAQ (reference sequence). The CDR3 totals 14 residues. With 3 bases clipped from V and 8 bases from J, the junction kept 4 bases outside the gene matches. This chain's CDR3 is CASSFSGGADEQFF. Here the CDR3 DNA reads TGTGCCAGCAGCTTCAGCGGGGGGGCCGATGAGCAGTTCTTC.

This clonotype has at least ten counts. The chain recombines TRBV7-9 with TRBJ2-7; 10 bases match TRBD1. The CDR3 has 15 residues. Unmatched junction bases numbered 6, after V lost 4 bases and J lost 3 bases. Germline V gene lookup returns CDR1 SEHNR and CDR2 FQNEAQ (reference sequence). DNA for the CDR3: TGTGCCAGCAGCTCCCCGGGACAGGGGTTCTACGAGCAGTACTTC. Its protein product is CASSSPGQGFYEQYF.

This clonotype was recorded at least ten times. This chain links TRBV20-1 with TRBJ2-1, with D possibly being TRBD1 (6 bases). Trimming took off 5 bases at V and 0 bases at J, with 11 bases between the two ends. The germline V gene has CDR1 DFQATT and CDR2 SNEGSKA (reference sequence). The CDR3 loop spans 14 amino acids. CDR3 sequence reads: CSAYRASSYNEQFF. DNA of the CDR3: TGCAGTGCTTACAGGGCGAGCTCCTACAATGAGCAGTTCTTC.

The chain uses TRBV19 and TRBJ1-5; no clear D gene. The CDR3 consists of 16 residues. V lost 0 bases and J 7 bases, leaving 16 bases between the germline ends. Germline V gene data show CDR1 as LNHDA and CDR2 as SQIVND (reference sequence). DNA of the CDR3: TGTGCCAGTAGTATAGATCGGGCGAGTGGAGGACAGCCCCAGCATTTT. Translating gives CASSIDRASGGQPQHF.

The V call is TRBV2, the J call TRBJ2-3; D unresolved. The CDR3 consists of 12 residues. Trimming removed 2 bases at V and 6 bases at J, with 6 bases between. The germline V gene has CDR1 SNHLY and CDR2 FYNNEI. This chain's CDR3 is CASSELVDTQYF. DNA for the CDR3: TGTGCCAGCAGTGAATTAGTGGATACGCAGTATTTT.

The chain employs TRBV5-1 and TRBJ2-1; 10 nucleotides align to TRBD2. CDR1 SGHRS and CDR2 YFSETQ come from the germline V gene. The CDR3 totals 15 residues. After removal of 0 bases from V and 7 bases from J, the junction contained 4 bases not matched to a gene. The CDR3 loop is CASSLERGGLNEQFF. For the CDR3, the DNA is TGCGCCAGCAGCTTGGAGCGGGGGGGATTAAATGAGCAGTTCTTC. The full variable domain, rest sourced from reference TRBV5-1 and TRBJ2-1, is KAGVTQTPRYLIKTRGQQVTLSCSPISGHRSVSWYQQTPGQGLQFLFEYFSETQRNKGNFPGRFSGRQFSNSRSEMNVSTLELGDSALYLCASSLERGGLNEQFFGPGTRLTVL.

This clonotype was counted only a few times. The rearrangement joins TRBV20-1 to TRBJ2-1, with 7 bases matching TRBD1. CDR1 is DFQATT and CDR2 is SNEGSKA in the germline V gene (reference sequence). V was pared by 3 bases and J by 7 bases, with 6 bases of the junction left unmatched. This CDR3 has 13 amino acids. The CDR3 spells CSARKGQLNEQFF. The CDR3, as DNA: TGCAGTGCTAGGAAGGGACAGCTTAATGAGCAGTTCTTC.

This clonotype came up many times. The J gene is TRBJ2-7, the V gene TRBV20-1, with a possible D match to TRBD1 (6 bases). The CDR3 runs 13 residues. Trimming pared 5 bases from V and 5 bases from J, leaving 16 bases between. Germline values: CDR1 DFQATT, CDR2 SNEGSKA (reference sequence). The CDR3 here is CSAYGLNRDEQYF. The CDR3 DNA sequence: TGCAGTGCTTACGGCCTGAACAGGGACGAGCAGTACTTC.

This clonotype was seen at least ten times. The rearrangement joins TRBV4-2 to TRBJ2-2; 10 positions agree with TRBD2. V lost 1 base to trimming and J lost 4 bases; unmatched junction nucleotides: 3. Germline CDR1 LGHNA, CDR2 YNFKEQ. The length of the CDR3 is 16 residues. CDR3 amino acids: CASSQGAGGPTGELFF. The CDR3 DNA reads as TGTGCCAGCAGCCAAGGAGCGGGGGGGCCCACCGGGGAGCTGTTTTTT.

The chain employs TRBV20-1 and TRBJ2-3; D may be TRBD2 (6 bases). Between the trimmed V and J ends, which lost 0 bases and 3 bases, there was a span of 7 bases. Germline V gene data show CDR1 as DFQATT and CDR2 as SNEGSKA (reference sequence). The CDR3 extends over 13 amino acids. DNA of the CDR3: TGCAGTGCTAGAGAGGCGGGGACAGATACGCAGTATTTT. It yields the protein CSAREAGTDTQYF.

Only a few counts were recorded for this clonotype. The gene calls are TRBV12-3 or TRBV12-4 and TRBJ2-7; the D gene is possibly TRBD1 (5 bases). The V end lost 0 bases, the J end lost 6 bases, and 12 bases lay between the germline ends. This CDR3 region has 14 residues. The CDR3 here is CASSLAVSRGEQYF. The CDR3 DNA reads as TGTGCCAGCAGTTTAGCAGTGAGTAGGGGCGAGCAGTACTTC.

The V and J genes are TRBV20-1 and TRBJ2-3, with D uncertain. V lost 4 bases and J 1 base, leaving 6 bases between the germline ends. Germline CDR1 is DFQATT and CDR2 is SNEGSKA (reference sequence). CDR3 length: 12 residues. CDR3 DNA: TGCAGTGCTATTCAGGGCACAGATACGCAGTATTTT. Amino acid sequence: CSAIQGTDTQYF.

The table lists this clonotype with a few counts. The chain combines TRBV20-1 with TRBJ1-1; D unresolved. CDR3 length: 14 residues. Germline values: CDR1 DFQATT, CDR2 SNEGSKA (reference sequence). V was trimmed by 6 bases and J by 1 base, leaving 15 bases between them. CDR3 nucleotides: TGCAGTGCCGCCGTCCCGGGCCCGAACACTGAAGCTTTCTTT. Protein sequence: CSAAVPGPNTEAFF.

The gene calls are TRBV18 and TRBJ2-7; 10 nucleotides align to TRBD1. CDR1 KGHSH and CDR2 LQKENI come from the germline V gene. This CDR3 has 14 residues. The trim removed 3 bases at V and 4 bases at J, leaving 3 bases unmatched. The CDR3 nucleotides read TGTGCCAGCTCACCGTCGGACAGGGGGTACGAGCAGTACTTC. Translation: CASSPSDRGYEQYF. The whole variable domain, remainder taken from reference TRBV18 and TRBJ2-7, is NAGVMQNPRHLVRRRGQEARLRCSPMKGHSHVYWYRQLPEEGLKFMVYLQKENIIDESGMPKERFSAEFPKEGPSILRIQQVVRGDSAAYFCASSPSDRGYEQYFGPGTRLTVT.

The chain is built from TRBV12-3 or TRBV12-4 and TRBJ2-3, with 8 bases identical to TRBD2. This CDR3 has 15 residues. The V segment lost 8 bases and the J segment 6 bases; nucleotides outside the gene matches: 13. The CDR3 coding sequence is TGTGCCAGCCGGAAGCCGACCGGGACTAGGGATACGCAGTATTTT. Its protein product is CASRKPTGTRDTQYF.

The table lists this clonotype with many counts. The rearrangement links TRBV12-3 or TRBV12-4 to TRBJ1-5; D not resolved. Trimming pared 5 bases from V and 7 bases from J, leaving 12 bases between. CDR3 length: 13 amino acids. CDR3 in amino acids: CASSLPGGQPQHF. DNA of the CDR3: TGTGCCAGCAGTCTCCCGGGCGGACAGCCCCAGCATTTT.

This clonotype has ten or more counts. CDR3 sequence: CAISESQERSSGANVLTF. CDR3 sequence (DNA): TGTGCCATCAGTGAGTCCCAAGAGAGGTCCTCTGGGGCCAACGTCCTGACTTTC. The J gene is TRBJ2-6, the V gene TRBV10-3, with D unresolved. The ends were cut back, 0 bases at V and 0 bases at J, with 12 bases in the middle. CDR1 and CDR2 from the germline V gene are ENHRY and SYGVKD. CDR3 length equals 18 residues.

The genes are TRBV12-3 or TRBV12-4 and TRBJ1-3; D is uncertain. The CDR3 contains 14 residues. V was shortened by 6 bases and J by 4 bases, with 13 bases between the two germline ends. CDR3 in amino acids: CASSFGSLGNTIYF. Here the CDR3 DNA reads TGTGCCAGCAGCTTCGGGTCCTTAGGAAACACCATATATTTT.

This chain joins TRBV20-1 and TRBJ2-5, with 9 bases aligning to TRBD2. The CDR3 length is 15 residues. The germline V gene encodes CDR1 DFQATT and CDR2 SNEGSKA (reference sequence). V was clipped by 6 bases and J by 9 bases; unmatched bases: 17. CDR3 bases: TGCAGTGCCCCACGCCGCCCAGGGGAGCGGGGGGCCCAGTACTTC. Amino acids: CSAPRRPGERGAQYF.

The sample holds many counts of this clonotype. V usage is TRBV12-3 or TRBV12-4 and J usage is TRBJ1-3; D unclear. The CDR3 runs to 12 residues. V was clipped by 5 bases and J by 4 bases, with 6 bases between them. CDR3 residues: CASSQDGNTIYF. The CDR3 DNA follows: TGTGCCAGCAGTCAAGACGGAAACACCATATATTTT.

This clonotype was recorded at least ten times. The CDR3 is CATSKGLAGGAEQFF. The CDR3 nucleotides are TGTGCCACCAGCAAGGGGCTAGCGGGGGGGGCTGAGCAGTTCTTC. The V gene is TRBV15, the J gene TRBJ2-1; 12 bases are shared with TRBD2. Germline assignment: CDR1 LNHNV and CDR2 YYDKDF (reference sequence). Trimming took 4 bases from V and 9 from J; bases not matched to a gene: 7. The CDR3 is 15 residues long.

This clonotype has a handful of counts. The gene calls are TRBV29-1 and TRBJ2-7, with TRBD1 identical over 8 bases. V lost 7 bases and J lost 3; bases outside the gene matches: 2. The CDR3 has 11 amino acids. The germline V gene has CDR1 SQVTM and CDR2 ANQGSEA. This CDR3 reads CSGGQGYEQYF. The CDR3 nucleotides are TGCAGCGGCGGACAGGGCTACGAGCAGTACTTC.

This clonotype was counted only a few times. V gene TRBV7-9 combines with J gene TRBJ2-7, with TRBD1 matching over 10 bases. The CDR3 length is 14 residues. Per germline, CDR1 SEHNR and CDR2 FQNEAQ (reference sequence). Trimming at V came to 8 bases and at J to 5 bases, leaving 9 bases not matched to a gene. The CDR3 region is CASGKTGGLDEQYF. The CDR3, as DNA: TGTGCCAGCGGAAAGACAGGGGGCCTCGACGAGCAGTACTTC.

This clonotype has a handful of counts. This chain joins TRBV24-1 and TRBJ2-7; 12 bases match TRBD1. CDR3 length: 15 amino acids. Germline loops: CDR1 KGHDR, CDR2 SFDVKD. The junction had 5 bases not matched to a gene; V was cut back by 4 bases and J by 5 bases. For the CDR3, the DNA is TGTGCCACCAGTGAAACCGGGACAGGGGGCGACGAGCAGTACTTC. Translated: CATSETGTGGDEQYF.

The gene calls are TRBV11-2 and TRBJ2-3; weak D call: TRBD2 (5 bases). The CDR3 is made up of 14 amino acids. Germline V lookup: CDR1 SGHAT, CDR2 FQNNGV. V lost 0 bases and J 7 bases, leaving 11 bases between the germline ends. CDR3 amino acids: CASSLEGSVYTQYF. In DNA form, the CDR3 reads TGTGCCAGCAGCTTAGAGGGTAGCGTATATACGCAGTATTTT.

CDR3 residues: CSAMILADTDTQYF. The DNA of the CDR3 is TGCAGTGCTATGATACTAGCTGACACAGATACGCAGTATTTT. This chain links TRBV20-1 with TRBJ2-3; a possible D gene is TRBD2 (6 bases). Trimming took off 4 bases at V and 2 bases at J, with 13 bases between the two ends. The germline CDR1 and CDR2 sequences are DFQATT and SNEGSKA (reference sequence). The CDR3 loop spans 14 amino acids.

This clonotype was found a few times. The chain combines TRBV6-1 with TRBJ2-7; TRBD2 matches at 10 bases. With 6 bases clipped from V and 0 bases from J, the junction kept 8 bases outside the gene matches. This CDR3 is built from 16 residues. Looked up from germline, CDR1 is MNHNS and CDR2 is SASEGT. CDR3 bases: TGTGCCAGCAGCACCCCCTCTAGCGGGGGCTCCTACGAGCAGTACTTC. Encoded protein: CASSTPSSGGSYEQYF.